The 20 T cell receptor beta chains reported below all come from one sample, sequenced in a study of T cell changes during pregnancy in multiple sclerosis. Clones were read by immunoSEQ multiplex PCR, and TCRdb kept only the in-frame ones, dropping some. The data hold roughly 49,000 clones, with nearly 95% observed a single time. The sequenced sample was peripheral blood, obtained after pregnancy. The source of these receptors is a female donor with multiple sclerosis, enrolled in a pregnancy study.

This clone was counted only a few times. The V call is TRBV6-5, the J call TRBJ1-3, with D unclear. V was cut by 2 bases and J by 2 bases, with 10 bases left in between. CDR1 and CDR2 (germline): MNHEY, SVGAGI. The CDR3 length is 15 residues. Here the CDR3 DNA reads TGTGCCAGCAGTTACGGCGCCGGGACTGGAAACACCATATATTTT. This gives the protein CASSYGAGTGNTIYF.

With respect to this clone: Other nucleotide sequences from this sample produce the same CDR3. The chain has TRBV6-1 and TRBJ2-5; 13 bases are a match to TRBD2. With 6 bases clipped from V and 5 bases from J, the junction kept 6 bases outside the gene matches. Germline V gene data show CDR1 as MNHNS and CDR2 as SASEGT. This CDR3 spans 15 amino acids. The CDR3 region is CASSELAGGQETQYF. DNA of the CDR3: TGTGCCAGCAGCGAACTAGCGGGGGGGCAGGAGACCCAGTACTTC.

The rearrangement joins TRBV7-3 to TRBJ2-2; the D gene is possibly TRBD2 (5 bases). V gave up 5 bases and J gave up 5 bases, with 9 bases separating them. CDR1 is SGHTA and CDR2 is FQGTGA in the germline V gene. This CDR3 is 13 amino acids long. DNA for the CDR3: TGTGCCAGCAGCCTTACTAGGACCGGGGAGCTGTTTTTT. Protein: CASSLTRTGELFF.

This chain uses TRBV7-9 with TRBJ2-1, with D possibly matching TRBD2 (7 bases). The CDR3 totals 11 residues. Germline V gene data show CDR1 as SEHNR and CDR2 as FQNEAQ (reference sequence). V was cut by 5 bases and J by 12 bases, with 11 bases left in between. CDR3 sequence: CASSEGGVQFF. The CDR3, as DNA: TGTGCCAGCAGCGAGGGGGGGGTGCAGTTCTTC.

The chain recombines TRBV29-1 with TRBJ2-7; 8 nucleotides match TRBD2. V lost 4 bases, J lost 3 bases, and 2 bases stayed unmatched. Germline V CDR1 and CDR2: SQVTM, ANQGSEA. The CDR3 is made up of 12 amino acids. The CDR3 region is CSVGGGIYEQYF. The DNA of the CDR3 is TGCAGCGTTGGCGGGGGGATCTACGAGCAGTACTTC.

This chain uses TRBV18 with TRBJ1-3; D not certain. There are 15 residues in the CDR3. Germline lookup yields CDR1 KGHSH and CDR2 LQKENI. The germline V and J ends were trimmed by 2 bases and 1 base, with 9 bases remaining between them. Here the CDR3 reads CASSPDLRSGNTIYF. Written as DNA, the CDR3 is TGTGCCAGCTCACCAGACTTGAGGTCTGGAAACACCATATATTTT.

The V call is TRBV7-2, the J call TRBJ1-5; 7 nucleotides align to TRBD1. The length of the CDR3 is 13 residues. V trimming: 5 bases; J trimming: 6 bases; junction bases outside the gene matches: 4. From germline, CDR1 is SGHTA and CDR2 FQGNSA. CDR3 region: CASSLQGSQPQHF. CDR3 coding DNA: TGTGCCAGCAGCCTACAGGGGTCTCAGCCCCAGCATTTT. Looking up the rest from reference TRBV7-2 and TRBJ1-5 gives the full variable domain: GAGVSQSPSNKVTEKGKDVELRCDPISGHTALYWYRQSLGQGLEFLIYFQGNSAPDKSGLPSDRFSAERTGGSVSTLTIQRTQQEDSAVYLCASSLQGSQPQHFGDGTRLSIL.

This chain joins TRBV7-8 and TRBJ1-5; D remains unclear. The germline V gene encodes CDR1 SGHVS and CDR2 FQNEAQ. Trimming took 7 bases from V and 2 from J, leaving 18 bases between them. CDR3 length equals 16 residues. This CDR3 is CASTPSVPSGNQPQHF. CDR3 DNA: TGTGCCAGCACCCCCTCCGTCCCTTCGGGCAATCAGCCCCAGCATTTT.

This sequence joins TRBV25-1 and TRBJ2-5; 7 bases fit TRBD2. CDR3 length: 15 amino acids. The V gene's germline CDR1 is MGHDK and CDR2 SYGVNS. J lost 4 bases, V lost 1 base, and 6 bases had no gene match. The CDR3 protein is CASSEWVGGIETQYF. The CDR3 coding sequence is TGTGCCAGCAGTGAATGGGTCGGGGGGATAGAGACCCAGTACTTC.

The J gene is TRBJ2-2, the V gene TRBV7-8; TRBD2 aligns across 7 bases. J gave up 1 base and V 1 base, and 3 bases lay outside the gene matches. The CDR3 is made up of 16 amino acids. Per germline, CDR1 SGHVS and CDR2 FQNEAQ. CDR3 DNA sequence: TGTGCCAGCAGCTTAGATCGGGGGGTGAACACCGGGGAGCTGTTTTTT. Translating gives CASSLDRGVNTGELFF. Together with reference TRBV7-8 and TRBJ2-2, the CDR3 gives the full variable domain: GAGVSQSPRYKVAKRGQDVALRCDPISGHVSLFWYQQALGQGPEFLTYFQNEAQLDKSGLPSDRFFAERPEGSVSTLKIQRTQQEDSAVYLCASSLDRGVNTGELFFGEGSRLTVL.

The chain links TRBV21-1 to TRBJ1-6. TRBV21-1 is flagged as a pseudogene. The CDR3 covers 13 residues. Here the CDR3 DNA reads TGTGCCAGCAGCAATACGAGGAATTCACCCCTCCACTTT. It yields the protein CASSNTRNSPLHF.

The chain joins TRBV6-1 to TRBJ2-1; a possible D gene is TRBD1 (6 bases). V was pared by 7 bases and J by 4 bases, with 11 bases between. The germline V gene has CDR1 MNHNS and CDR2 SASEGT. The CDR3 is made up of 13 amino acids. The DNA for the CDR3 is TGTGCCAGCACTGGACAGATATACAATGAGCAGTTCTTC. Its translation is CASTGQIYNEQFF.

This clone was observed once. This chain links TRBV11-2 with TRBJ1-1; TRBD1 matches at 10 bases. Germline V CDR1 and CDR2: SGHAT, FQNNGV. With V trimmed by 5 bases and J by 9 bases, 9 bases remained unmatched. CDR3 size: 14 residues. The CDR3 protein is CASSLTGTGEKAFF. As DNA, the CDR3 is TGTGCCAGCAGCCTCACCGGGACAGGGGAGAAAGCTTTCTTT.

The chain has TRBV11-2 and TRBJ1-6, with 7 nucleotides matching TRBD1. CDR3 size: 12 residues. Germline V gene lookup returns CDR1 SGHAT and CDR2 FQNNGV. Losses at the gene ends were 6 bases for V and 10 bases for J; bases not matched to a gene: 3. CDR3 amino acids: CASSPGGSPLHF. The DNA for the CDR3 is TGTGCCAGCAGTCCAGGGGGATCACCCCTCCACTTT.

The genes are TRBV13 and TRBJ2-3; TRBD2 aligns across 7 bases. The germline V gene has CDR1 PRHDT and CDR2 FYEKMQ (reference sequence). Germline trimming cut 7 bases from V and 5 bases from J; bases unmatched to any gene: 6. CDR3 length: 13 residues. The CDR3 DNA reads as TGTGCCAGCACCACCGGGGGGAAAGATACGCAGTATTTT. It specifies CASTTGGKDTQYF.

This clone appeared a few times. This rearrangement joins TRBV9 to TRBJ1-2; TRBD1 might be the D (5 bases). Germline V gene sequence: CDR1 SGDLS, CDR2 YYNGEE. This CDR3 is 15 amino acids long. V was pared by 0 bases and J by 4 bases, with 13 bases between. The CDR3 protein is CASSVEAAGGYGYTF. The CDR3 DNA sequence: TGTGCCAGCAGCGTAGAAGCTGCGGGGGGCTATGGCTACACCTTC.

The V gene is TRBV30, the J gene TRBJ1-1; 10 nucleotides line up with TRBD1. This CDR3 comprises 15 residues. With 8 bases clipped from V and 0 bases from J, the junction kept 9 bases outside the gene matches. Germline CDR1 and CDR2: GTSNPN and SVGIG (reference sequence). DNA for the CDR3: TGTGCCGTAGACAGGGGGCTCATGATGAACACTGAAGCTTTCTTT. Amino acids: CAVDRGLMMNTEAFF.

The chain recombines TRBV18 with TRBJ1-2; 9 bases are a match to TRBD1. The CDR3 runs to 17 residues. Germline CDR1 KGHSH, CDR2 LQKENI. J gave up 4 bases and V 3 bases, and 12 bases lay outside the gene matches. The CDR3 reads CASSPGTGPRAFYGYTF. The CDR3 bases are TGTGCCAGCTCACCTGGGACAGGGCCCCGGGCCTTCTATGGCTACACCTTC.

CDR3 protein: CASSFDRGPGNTIYF. The CDR3 DNA reads TGTGCCAGCAGCTTTGACAGGGGGCCTGGAAACACCATATATTTT. The rearrangement joins TRBV5-6 to TRBJ1-3; TRBD1 aligns across 10 bases. Looked up from germline, CDR1 is SGHDT and CDR2 is YYEEEE. The CDR3 is made up of 15 amino acids. Trimming removed 2 bases from V and 2 bases from J; junction bases left unmatched: 1.

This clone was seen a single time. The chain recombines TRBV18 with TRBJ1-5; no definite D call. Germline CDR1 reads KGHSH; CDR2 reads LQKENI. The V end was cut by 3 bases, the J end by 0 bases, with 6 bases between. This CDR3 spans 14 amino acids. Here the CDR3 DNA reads TGTGCCAGCTCACCCGGGAATAGCAATCAGCCCCAGCATTTT. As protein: CASSPGNSNQPQHF.